This T cell receptor beta chain was captured in a study of identical twins. Findings and limits, study-wide: Cross-sectional statistical analysis, not tracking of the same donors, underpinned the conclusions. Cord blood beta clonotypes that were abundant carried fewer insertions, and memory repertoires showed no such trend.

TCRdb used MiXCR to reprocess the 5' RACE reads, holding one entry per CDR3 protein. Seen here are fewer than 650,000 distinct CDR3 sequences, around a tenth observed once, and the top ten hold 3%. The sample holds many counts of this clonotype. No antigen is known for it. This sample also belongs to another study, concerning yellow fever vaccine responses in identical twins.

The sample comprised PBMCs. This TCR was recovered from a woman younger than 35 in good health.

CDR3 protein: CASSLGTGDQYF. CDR3 coding DNA: TGTGCCAGCAGTTTAGGGACAGGGGACCAGTACTTC. The rearrangement uses TRBV12-3 or TRBV12-4 and TRBJ2-5; 9 positions match TRBD1. V lost 1 base to trimming and J lost 10 bases; unmatched junction nucleotides: 1. The CDR3 loop spans 12 amino acids.